These T cell receptor beta chains were read from a single sample in a study of regulatory T cells in long-lasting Graves disease. TCRdb recomputed calls from the multiplex PCR reads with MiXCR, one row per CDR3 protein. The data contain under 800,000 distinct CDR3 sequences, under 20% of them singletons. This sample was also put to use in a study of T cells in Graves' hyperthyroidism and ophthalmopathy.

Material: peripheral blood mononuclear cells (PBMCs), obtained at new diagnosis, from a patient treated with antithyroid drugs. The source of these receptors is a young woman with Graves disease. Each CDR3 is given with its conserved first and last residue. The D gene is left open where the match is weak. Clone size, where shown, is once, few, many, or a class for clones that have expanded.

>TRBJ2-7|TRBV7-9|few|TRBD1|16
TGTGCCAGCAGTCAATACGGACAGGGCCGATTGATCGAGCAGTACTTC
CASSQYGQGRLIEQYF
>TRBJ2-6|TRBV7-9|few|-|17
TGTGCCAGCAGCTACCCCCCCACTGGTTCTGGGGCCAACGTCCTGACTTTC
CASSYPPTGSGANVLTF
>TRBJ1-1|TRBV6-1|many|TRBD1|15
TGTGCCAGCAGCACCCGACAGGGGAAGGACACTGAAGCTTTCTTT
CASSTRQGKDTEAFF
>TRBJ1-1|TRBV13|many|TRBD1|16
TGTGCCAGCAGCTTCGGACAGGGGAAGGCGGACACTGAAGCTTTCTTT
CASSFGQGKADTEAFF
>TRBJ2-3|TRBV24-1|-|-|16
TGTGCCACCAGTGATTTGGGGGACCAGGAGGGTAATACGCAGTATTTT
CATSDLGDQEGNTQYF
>TRBJ2-7|TRBV11-2|many|TRBD2|12
TGTGCCAGCAGCTTAGGTCTAGCGGGAGCGTCCTTC
CASSLGLAGASF
>TRBJ2-4|TRBV6-1|few|TRBD1|17
TGTGCCAGCAGTGAAACGGGACAGGGACCAACGGGGGACATTCAGTACTTC
CASSETGQGPTGDIQYF
>TRBJ2-4|TRBV6-1|-|TRBD2|13
TGTGCCACTGGGGGGGGATCCAAAAACATTCAGTACTTC
CATGGGSKNIQYF
>TRBJ1-4|TRBV9|many|-|15
TGTGCCAGCAGCGGAAAACAGTGGGCTAATGAAAAACTGTTTTTT
CASSGKQWANEKLFF
>TRBJ1-2|TRBV7-3|many|-|13
TGTGCCAGCAGCTTAAATACGGGCTATGGCTACACCTTC
CASSLNTGYGYTF
>TRBJ2-4|TRBV2|-|-|14
TGTGCCAGCAGTGAACCTTTGGTGAATTGGGTTCAGTACTTC
CASSEPLVNWVQYF
>TRBJ2-1|TRBV19|-|TRBD2|19
TGTGCCAGTAGTGGGGGACTAGGGCCCCGGAGAGGCTCCTACAATGAGCAGTTCTTC
CASSGGLGPRRGSYNEQFF
>TRBJ2-5|TRBV30|few|-|12
TGTGCCTGGGGGTACCTACAAGAGACCCAGTACTTC
CAWGYLQETQYF
>TRBJ2-7|TRBV5-5|few|TRBD1|15
TGTGCCAGCAGCTATTCCGGGACAGGGGCAGGCGAGCAGTACTTC
CASSYSGTGAGEQYF
>TRBJ1-5|TRBV28|many|TRBD1|14
TGTGCCAGCAGAGACCAGACAGGGGTTCAGCCCCAGCATTTT
CASRDQTGVQPQHF
>TRBJ2-5|TRBV6-5|many|TRBD1|15
TGTGCCAGCAGTTACCAGGGGGCGCCGTCAGAGACCCAGTACTTC
CASSYQGAPSETQYF
>TRBJ2-5|TRBV11-2|many|-|14
TGTGCCAGCAGCTGGACAACGGCCCAAGAGACCCAGTACTTC
CASSWTTAQETQYF